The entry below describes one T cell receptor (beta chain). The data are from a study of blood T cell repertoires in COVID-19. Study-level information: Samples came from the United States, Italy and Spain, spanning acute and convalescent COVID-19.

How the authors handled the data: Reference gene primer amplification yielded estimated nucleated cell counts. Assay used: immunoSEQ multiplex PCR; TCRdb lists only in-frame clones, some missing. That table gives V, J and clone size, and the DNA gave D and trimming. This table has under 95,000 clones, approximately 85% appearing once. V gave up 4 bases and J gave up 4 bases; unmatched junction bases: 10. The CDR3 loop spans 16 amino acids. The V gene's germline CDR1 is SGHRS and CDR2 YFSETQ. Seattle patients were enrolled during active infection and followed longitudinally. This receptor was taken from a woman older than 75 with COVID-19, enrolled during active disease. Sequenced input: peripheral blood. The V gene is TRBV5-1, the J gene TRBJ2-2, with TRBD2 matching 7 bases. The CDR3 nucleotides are TGCGCCAGCAGCAGGAATCTAGCGGAGATCACCGGGGAGCTGTTTTTT. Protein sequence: CASSRNLAEITGELFF.